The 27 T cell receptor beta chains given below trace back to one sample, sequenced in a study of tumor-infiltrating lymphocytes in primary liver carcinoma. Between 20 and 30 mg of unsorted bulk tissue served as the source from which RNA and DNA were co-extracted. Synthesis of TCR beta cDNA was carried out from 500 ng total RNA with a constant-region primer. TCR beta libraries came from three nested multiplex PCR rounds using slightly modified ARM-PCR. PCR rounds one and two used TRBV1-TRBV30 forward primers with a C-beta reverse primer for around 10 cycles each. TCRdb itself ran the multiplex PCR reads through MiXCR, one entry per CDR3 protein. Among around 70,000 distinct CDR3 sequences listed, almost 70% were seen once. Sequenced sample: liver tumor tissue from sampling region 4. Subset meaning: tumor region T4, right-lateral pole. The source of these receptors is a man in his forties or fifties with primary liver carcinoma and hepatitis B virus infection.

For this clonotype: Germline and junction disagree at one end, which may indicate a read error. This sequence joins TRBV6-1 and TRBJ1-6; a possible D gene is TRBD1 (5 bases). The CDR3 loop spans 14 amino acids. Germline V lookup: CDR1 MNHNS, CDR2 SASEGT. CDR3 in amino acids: CASGERQGVSPLHF. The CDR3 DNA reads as TGTGCCAGCGGTGAACGCCAGGGAGTTTCACCCCTCCACTTT.

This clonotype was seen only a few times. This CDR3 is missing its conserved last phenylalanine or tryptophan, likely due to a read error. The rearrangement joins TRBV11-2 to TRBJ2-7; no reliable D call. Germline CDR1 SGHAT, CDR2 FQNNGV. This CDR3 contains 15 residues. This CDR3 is CANSLSVGISYEQYY. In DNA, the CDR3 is TGTGCCAACAGCTTATCTGTGGGAATATCCTACGAGCAGTACTAC.

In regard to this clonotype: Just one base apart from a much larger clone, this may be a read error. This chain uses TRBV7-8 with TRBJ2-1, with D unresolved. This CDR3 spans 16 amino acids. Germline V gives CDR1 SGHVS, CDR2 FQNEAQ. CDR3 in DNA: TGTGCCAGCAGCTTAGGAGCAACAGTTTGGTACAAAGAGCAGTTCTTC. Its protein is CASSLGATVWYKEQFF. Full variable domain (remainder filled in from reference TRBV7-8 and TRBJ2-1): GAGVSQSPRYKVAKRGQDVALRCDPISGHVSLFWYQQALGQGPEFLTYFQNEAQLDKSGLPSDRFFAERPEGSVSTLKIQRTQQEDSAVYLCASSLGATVWYKEQFFGPGTRLTVL.

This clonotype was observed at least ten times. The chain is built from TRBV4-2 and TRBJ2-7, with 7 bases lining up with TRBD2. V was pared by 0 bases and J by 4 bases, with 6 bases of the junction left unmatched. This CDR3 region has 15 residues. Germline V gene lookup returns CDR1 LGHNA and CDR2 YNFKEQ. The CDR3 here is CASSQESGEGYEQYF. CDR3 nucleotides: TGTGCCAGCAGCCAAGAAAGCGGGGAGGGATACGAGCAGTACTTC.

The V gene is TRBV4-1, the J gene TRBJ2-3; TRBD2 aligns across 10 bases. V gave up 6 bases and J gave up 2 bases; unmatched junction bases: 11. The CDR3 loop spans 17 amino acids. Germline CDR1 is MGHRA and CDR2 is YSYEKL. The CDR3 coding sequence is TGCGCCAGCAGTCGGGCTAGCGGGAGCTCAAACACAGATACGCAGTATTTT. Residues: CASSRASGSSNTDTQYF.

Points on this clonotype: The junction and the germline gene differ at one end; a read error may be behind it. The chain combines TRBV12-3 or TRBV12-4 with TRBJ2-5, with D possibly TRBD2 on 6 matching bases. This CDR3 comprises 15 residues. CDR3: CANSTTGSLRDSQYF. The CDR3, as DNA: TGTGCCAACAGTACGACCGGGTCACTAAGGGACTCCCAGTACTTC.

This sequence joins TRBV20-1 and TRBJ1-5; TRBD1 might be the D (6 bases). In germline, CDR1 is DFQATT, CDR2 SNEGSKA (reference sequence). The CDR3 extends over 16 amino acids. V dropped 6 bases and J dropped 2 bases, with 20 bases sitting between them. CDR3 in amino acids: CSARDISLGGNQPQHF. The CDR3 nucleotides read TGCAGTGCAAGGGACATATCTCTGGGCGGCAATCAGCCCCAGCATTTT.

The chain's CDR3 is CASSPGHCNTEAFF. In nucleotides, the CDR3 is TGTGCCAGCAGTCCGGGACATTGTAACACTGAAGCTTTCTTT. The chain is built from TRBV6-6 and TRBJ1-1, with D possibly being TRBD1 (6 bases). Germline CDR1 MNHNY, CDR2 SVGAGI (reference sequence). This CDR3 is built from 14 residues. V was clipped by 5 bases and J by 2 bases, with 12 bases between them.

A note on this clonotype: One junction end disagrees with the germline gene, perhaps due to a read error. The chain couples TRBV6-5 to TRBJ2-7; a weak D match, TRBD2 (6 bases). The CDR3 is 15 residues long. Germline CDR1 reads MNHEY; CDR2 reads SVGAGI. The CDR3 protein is CASCYARDSHYVQYF. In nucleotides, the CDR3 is TGTGCCAGCTGTTACGCGCGGGACTCCCACTACGTGCAGTACTTC.

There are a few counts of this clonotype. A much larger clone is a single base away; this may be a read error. For the CDR3, the DNA is TGTGCCAGCAGCTTGATGAGGGGGCCTGAAAAACTGTTTTTT. Its translation is CASSLMRGPEKLFF. This chain uses TRBV5-6 with TRBJ1-4; 7 bases line up with TRBD1. After removal of 1 base from V and 7 bases from J, the junction contained 4 bases not matched to a gene. This CDR3 has 14 residues. Germline V lookup: CDR1 SGHDT, CDR2 YYEEEE.

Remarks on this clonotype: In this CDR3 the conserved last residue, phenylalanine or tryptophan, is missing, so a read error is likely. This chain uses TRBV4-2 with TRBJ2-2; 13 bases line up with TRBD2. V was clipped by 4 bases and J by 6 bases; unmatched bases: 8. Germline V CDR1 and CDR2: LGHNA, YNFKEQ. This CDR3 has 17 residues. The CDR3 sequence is CASSLTSGRAGAGELFV. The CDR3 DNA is TGTGCCAGCAGCCTAACTAGCGGGAGGGCCGGTGCCGGGGAGCTGTTTGTT.

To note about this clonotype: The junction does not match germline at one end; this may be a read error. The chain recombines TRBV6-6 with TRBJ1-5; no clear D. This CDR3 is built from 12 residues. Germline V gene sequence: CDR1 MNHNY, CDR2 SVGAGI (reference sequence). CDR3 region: CVSSLPDQPQNF. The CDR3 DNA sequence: TGTGTCAGCAGTCTCCCCGATCAGCCCCAGAATTTT.

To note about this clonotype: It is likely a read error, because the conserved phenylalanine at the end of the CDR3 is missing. CDR3 residues: CTSSSPRQPQHS. The CDR3 nucleotides are TGTACCAGCAGCTCACCGCGGCAGCCCCAGCATTCT. V usage is TRBV11-2 and J usage is TRBJ1-5; D is unclear. Germline CDR1 and CDR2: SGHAT and FQNNGV. The CDR3 loop spans 12 amino acids.

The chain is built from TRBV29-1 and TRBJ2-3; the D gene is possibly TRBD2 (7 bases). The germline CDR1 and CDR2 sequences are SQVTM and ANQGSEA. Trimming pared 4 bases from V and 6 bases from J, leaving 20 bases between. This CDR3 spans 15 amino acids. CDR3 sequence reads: CSVVWTGGIGDTQYF. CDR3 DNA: TGCAGCGTTGTGTGGACGGGGGGCATAGGGGATACGCAGTATTTT.

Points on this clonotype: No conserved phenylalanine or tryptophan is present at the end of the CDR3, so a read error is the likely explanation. CDR3 sequence reads: CASTVQGGKDGYTL. CDR3 bases: TGTGCCAGCACTGTTCAGGGGGGAAAGGATGGCTACACCCTC. This chain joins TRBV6-5 and TRBJ1-2; 7 bases are a match to TRBD1. J gave up 6 bases and V 7 bases, and 11 bases lay outside the gene matches. The CDR3 contains 14 residues. Germline V gives CDR1 MNHEY, CDR2 SVGAGI.

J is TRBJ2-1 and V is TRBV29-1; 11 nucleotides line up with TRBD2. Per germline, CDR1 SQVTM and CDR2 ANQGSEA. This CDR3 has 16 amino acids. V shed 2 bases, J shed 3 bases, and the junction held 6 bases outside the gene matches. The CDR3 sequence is CSVELLTSGIYNEQFF. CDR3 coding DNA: TGCAGCGTTGAACTCCTGACTAGCGGGATCTACAATGAGCAGTTCTTC.

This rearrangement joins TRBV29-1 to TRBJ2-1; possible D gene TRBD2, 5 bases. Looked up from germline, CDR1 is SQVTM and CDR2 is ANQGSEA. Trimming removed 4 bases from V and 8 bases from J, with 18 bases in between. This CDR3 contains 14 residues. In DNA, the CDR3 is TGCAGCGTTGCCGGGATTAGAGGGAGTGATGAGCAGTTCTTC. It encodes CSVAGIRGSDEQFF.

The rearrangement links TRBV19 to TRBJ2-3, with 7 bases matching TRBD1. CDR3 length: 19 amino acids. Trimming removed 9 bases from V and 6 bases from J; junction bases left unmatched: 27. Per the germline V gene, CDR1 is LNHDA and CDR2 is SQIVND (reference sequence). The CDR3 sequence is CARARVGGAQKRIPDTQYF. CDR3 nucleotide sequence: TGTGCCAGGGCCCGGGTAGGGGGCGCCCAGAAAAGGATCCCGGATACGCAGTATTTT.

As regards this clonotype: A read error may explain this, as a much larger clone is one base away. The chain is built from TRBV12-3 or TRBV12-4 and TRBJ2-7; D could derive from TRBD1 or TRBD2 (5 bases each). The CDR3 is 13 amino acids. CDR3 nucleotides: TGTACCAGCAGTTTTCGAGGGGATCCCGACCAGTACTTC. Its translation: CTSSFRGDPDQYF.

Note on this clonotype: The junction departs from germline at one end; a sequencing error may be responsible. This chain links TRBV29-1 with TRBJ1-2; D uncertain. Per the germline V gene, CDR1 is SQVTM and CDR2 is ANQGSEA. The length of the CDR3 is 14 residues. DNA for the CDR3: TGCAGCATTGAAGCTGACGGAGCGCACTATGGCTACACCTTC. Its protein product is CSIEADGAHYGYTF. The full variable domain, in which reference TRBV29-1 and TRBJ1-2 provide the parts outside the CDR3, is SAVISQKPSRDICQRGTSLTIQCQVDSQVTMMFWYRQQPGQSLTLIATANQGSEATYESGFVIDKFPISRPNLTFSTLTVSNMSPEDSSIYLCSIEADGAHYGYTFGSGTRLTVV.

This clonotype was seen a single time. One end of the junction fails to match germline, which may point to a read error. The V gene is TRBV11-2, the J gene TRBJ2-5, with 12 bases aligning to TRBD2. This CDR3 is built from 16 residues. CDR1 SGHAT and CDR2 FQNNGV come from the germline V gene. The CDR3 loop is CASRVTSGSLWETQYF. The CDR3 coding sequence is TGTGCCAGCAGGGTGACTAGCGGGAGCCTTTGGGAGACTCAGTACTTC.

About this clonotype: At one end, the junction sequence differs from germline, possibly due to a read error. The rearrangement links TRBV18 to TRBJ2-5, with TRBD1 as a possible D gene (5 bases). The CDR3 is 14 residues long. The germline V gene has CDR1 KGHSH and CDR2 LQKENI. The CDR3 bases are TGTGCCAACTCACCTCTGGACAACCAAGGGACCCAGTACTTC. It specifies CANSPLDNQGTQYF.

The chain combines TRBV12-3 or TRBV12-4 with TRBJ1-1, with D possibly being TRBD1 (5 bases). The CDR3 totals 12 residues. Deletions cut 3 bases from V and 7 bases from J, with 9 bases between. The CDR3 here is CASSFGANEAFF. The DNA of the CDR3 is TGTGCCAGCAGTTTCGGGGCCAATGAAGCTTTCTTT.

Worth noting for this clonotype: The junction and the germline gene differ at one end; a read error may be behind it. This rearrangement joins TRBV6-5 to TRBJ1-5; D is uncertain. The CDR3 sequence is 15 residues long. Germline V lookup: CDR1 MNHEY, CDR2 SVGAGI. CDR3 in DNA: TGTGCCAGCAGTTACTCGATAGGGTTTGATCAGTCCCAGCACTTT. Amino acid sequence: CASSYSIGFDQSQHF.

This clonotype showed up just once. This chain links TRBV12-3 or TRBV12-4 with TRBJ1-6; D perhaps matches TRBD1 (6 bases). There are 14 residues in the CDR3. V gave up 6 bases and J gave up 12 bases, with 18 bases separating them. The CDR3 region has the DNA TGTGCCAGCAGCCCCGAAAGGGGGACACGACCCCTCCACTTT. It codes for CASSPERGTRPLHF.

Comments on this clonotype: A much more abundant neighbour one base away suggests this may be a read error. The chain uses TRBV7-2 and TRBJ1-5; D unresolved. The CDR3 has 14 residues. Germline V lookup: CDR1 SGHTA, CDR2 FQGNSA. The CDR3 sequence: CASSPFDRNQPPHF. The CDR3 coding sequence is TGTGCCAGCAGCCCATTCGATCGGAATCAGCCCCCGCATTTT.

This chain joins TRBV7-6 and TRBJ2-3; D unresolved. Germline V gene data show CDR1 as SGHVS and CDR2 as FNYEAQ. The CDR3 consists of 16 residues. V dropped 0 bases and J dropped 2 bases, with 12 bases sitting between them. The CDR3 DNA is TGTGCCAGCAGCTTAGCGGGCCGAGACCACACAGATACGCAGTATTTT. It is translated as CASSLAGRDHTDTQYF.